The entry below gives a single T cell receptor beta chain sequence along with its context. Its antigen is still unknown. No much larger clone is present one base from it, and per-base qualities are unavailable. The CDR3 regions of human TCRbeta chains were subjected to immunosequencing. The source study handled its data this way. Repertoire TCRs were matched against a reference library of SARS-CoV-2-specific TCRs generated with the MIRA antigen-specificity platform. Breadth was defined as the fraction of unique TCRs that were SARS-CoV-2-associated, and depth was defined as the fraction of total T cells that were SARS-CoV-2-associated. Using the MIRA data, each spike-specific TCR was assigned both to the spike region to which the TCR was reactive and to a CD4 or CD8 class. Log10-transformed breadth and depth values were compared by one-way ANOVA with Sidak's multiple comparisons tests. As stored in TCRdb, this immuneACCESS dataset retains in-frame rearrangements with V and J assigned. A fraction of the clones does not appear; measured against another copy, unresolved V genes explain less than half of the discrepancy, and the remainder lacks a known reason. That table is the source of V, J and clone size, and D and trimming were worked out from the DNA. This sample comprises 100,000 to 150,000 clones, around 87% of them detected only once. The ten largest clones take up 10% of the sample.

These data originate in a study of T cell responses to AZD1222 COVID-19 vaccine (dated by TCRdb to 2020 to 2023). In the study overall: AZD1222 recipients given second doses at about 4 weeks or at about 12 weeks were pooled, since spike-specific TCR depth and breadth were not found to differ between the two schedules. A total of just over 230 trial participants underwent TCR sequencing, of whom under 220 had received two doses of AZD1222 and some 26 had received two doses of the MenACWY control vaccine. Trial participants were enrolled by age into 18-55, 56-69 and 70-plus year subgroups, with about 150, 27 and 61 TCR-sequenced participants respectively. Findings and caveats that apply to the study as a whole: Spike-specific TCR breadth and depth rose significantly after two AZD1222 doses compared with day 0 and with MenACWY recipients. Conclusions about previously exposed vaccinees are limited because only five or six AZD1222 recipients were SARS-CoV-2 seropositive at baseline. Most participants were white British and females outnumbered males, and the authors suggested that clonal diversity may have been underestimated. In the small 56-69-year group, the increase in depth fell short of significance, most likely because of low power. Because no day 14 peak-response samples were available, the repertoires could be characterized only after the peak T cell response. The vaccine-associated CD4 TCRs covered the entire spike protein, and the dominant responses fell in regions 160-218 and 743-854. Epitopes outside the regions mutated in the B.1.351 and B.1.1.7 variants were reportedly recognized by nearly half of the unique spike-specific TCRs.

This specimen's time point label, per the study, means: baseline before first vaccination. Samples from vaccinated people were obtained from the UK trials COV001 and COV002, which included a single-blind randomized controlled phase 2/3 trial of AZD1222 (ChAdOx1 nCoV-19) in healthy adults. Trial participant PBMC samples were collected at day 0 and day 28 after the second dose for TCRbeta chain sequencing. V lost 5 bases and J lost 5 bases; the stretch between them is 9 bases long. In the germline V gene (reference sequence), CDR1 corresponds to SGHAT and CDR2 to FQDESV. The CDR3 runs 13 amino acids, cysteine and phenylalanine included. Solely the CDR3 DNA is kept, with 39 bases framed from the first base.

The TCR originated in an adult in good health. Rearrangement joined TRBV11-1 to TRBJ1-4; the D gene lacks a confident call. The sequences come from peripheral blood, collected on day 0 of AZD1222 vaccination. The DNA reads TGTGCCAGCAGCCTACAGCTAAATGAAAAACTGTTTTTT. Translated, it gives CASSLQLNEKLFF.